The 8 T cell receptor beta chains listed next were all sequenced from one sample in a study of a mutant IDH1 vaccine in newly diagnosed glioma. Time point denoted: week 11, during vaccination. The content of each vaccine dose was 300 ug of mutant IDH1 20-mer peptide, and topical imiquimod accompanied it. Their antigens remain unidentified. This table comes from immunoSEQ multiplex PCR, and its TCRdb copy is limited to in-frame clones, with some not included. The data show tens of thousands of clones, 85% to 90% seen once. The material sequenced was PBMCs, taken from a glioma patient whose treatment included an IDH1 peptide vaccine. These receptors were taken from a woman in her 40s with glioma.

The chain employs TRBV4-1 and TRBJ1-1; weak D call: TRBD1 (6 bases). This CDR3 is built from 15 residues. V was cut by 3 bases and J by 5 bases, with 16 bases left in between. CDR1 is MGHRA and CDR2 is YSYEKL in the germline V gene. The CDR3 DNA follows: TGCGCCAGCAGCCACGGGGGCGCGGGGACTACTGAAGCTTTCTTT. This encodes CASSHGGAGTTEAFF.

The count of this clone is one. The chain links TRBV25-1 to TRBJ2-7; D unresolved. CDR1 MGHDK and CDR2 SYGVNS come from the germline V gene. The CDR3 sequence is 14 residues long. With 1 base removed from V and 6 bases from J, the gap between germline ends came to 13 bases. The CDR3 nucleotides read TGTGCCAGCAGTGAATTAGGCGTCTCTCCCGAGCAGTACTTC. Protein sequence: CASSELGVSPEQYF.

V gene TRBV5-4 combines with J gene TRBJ1-1, with 8 bases that match TRBD1. V was clipped by 4 bases and J by 8 bases; unmatched bases: 16. Germline V gives CDR1 SGHNT, CDR2 YYREEE (reference sequence). The CDR3 is made up of 16 amino acids. CDR3 in DNA: TGTGCCAGCAGCCCGAAACCAGGACAGGGTTCAAGCGAAGCTTTCTTT. Translation: CASSPKPGQGSSEAFF.

The chain links TRBV6-5 to TRBJ2-5; 7 positions match TRBD2. Looked up from germline, CDR1 is MNHEY and CDR2 is SVGAGI. The CDR3 runs to 11 residues. V was pared by 7 bases and J by 5 bases, with 1 base of the junction left unmatched. The CDR3 sequence is CASKRGETQYF. In DNA, the CDR3 is TGTGCCAGCAAGCGGGGCGAGACCCAGTACTTC.

V is TRBV25-1 and J is TRBJ1-5, with 11 bases lining up with TRBD1. The V gene's germline CDR1 is MGHDK and CDR2 SYGVNS. The trim removed 4 bases at V and 5 bases at J, leaving 4 bases unmatched. This CDR3 spans 15 amino acids. In DNA, the CDR3 is TGTGCCAGCAGTGGGACAGGGGGCGTATATCAGCCCCAGCATTTT. It encodes CASSGTGGVYQPQHF. The variable domain in full, with the rest retrieved from reference TRBV25-1 and TRBJ1-5, is EADIYQTPRYLVIGTGKKITLECSQTMGHDKMYWYQQDPGMELHLIHYSYGVNSTEKGDLSSESTVSRIRTEHFPLTLESARPSHTSQYLCASSGTGGVYQPQHFGDGTRLSIL.

This chain uses TRBV13 with TRBJ2-3; D is ambiguous. V was cut by 5 bases and J by 3 bases, with 15 bases left in between. Germline loops: CDR1 PRHDT, CDR2 FYEKMQ (reference sequence). The length of the CDR3 is 15 residues. The CDR3 DNA follows: TGTGCCAGCAGCGCCAGACGATACGGGACAGATACGCAGTATTTT. This translates into CASSARRYGTDTQYF.

This clone has only one observation. This chain links TRBV19 with TRBJ1-2; D remains ambiguous. Per the germline V gene, CDR1 is LNHDA and CDR2 is SQIVND (reference sequence). Trimming removed 9 bases at V and 4 bases at J, with 6 bases between. The CDR3 spans 10 residues. The CDR3 here is CASRRYGYTF. The CDR3 DNA reads as TGTGCCAGCAGGCGCTATGGCTACACCTTC.

The CDR3 is CASSLALAARETQYF. In nucleotides, the CDR3 is TGTGCCAGCAGCTTAGCACTAGCGGCTAGGGAGACCCAGTACTTC. The V gene is TRBV7-2, the J gene TRBJ2-5; 8 bases are a match to TRBD2. V lost 0 bases and J lost 5; bases outside the gene matches: 5. The CDR3 length is 15 residues. Germline V gives CDR1 SGHTA, CDR2 FQGNSA.